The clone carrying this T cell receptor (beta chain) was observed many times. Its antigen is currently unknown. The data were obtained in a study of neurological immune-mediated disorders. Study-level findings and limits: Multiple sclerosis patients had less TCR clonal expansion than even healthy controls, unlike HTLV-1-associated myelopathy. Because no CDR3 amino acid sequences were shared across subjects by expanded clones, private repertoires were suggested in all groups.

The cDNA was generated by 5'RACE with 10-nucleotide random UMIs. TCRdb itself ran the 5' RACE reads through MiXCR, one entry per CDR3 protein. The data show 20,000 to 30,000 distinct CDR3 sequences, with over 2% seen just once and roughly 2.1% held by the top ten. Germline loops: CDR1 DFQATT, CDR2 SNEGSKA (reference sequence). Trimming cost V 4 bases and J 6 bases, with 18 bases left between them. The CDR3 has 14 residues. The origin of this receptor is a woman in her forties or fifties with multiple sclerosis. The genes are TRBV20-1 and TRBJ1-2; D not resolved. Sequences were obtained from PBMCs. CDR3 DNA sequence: TGCAGTGCTAAGGCCCCTGCCAGTAGGGATGGCTACACCTTC. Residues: CSAKAPASRDGYTF.